The T cell receptor beta chain under discussion was sequenced for a study of T cell changes during pregnancy in multiple sclerosis. Germline V gene data show CDR1 as SGDLS and CDR2 as YYNGEE. V dropped 3 bases and J dropped 0 bases, with 19 bases sitting between them. The CDR3 covers 17 residues. Assay: immunoSEQ multiplex PCR; the TCRdb copy retains only in-frame clones and omits some. The sample contains over 85,000 clones, more than 85% of which appear only once. The clonotype originates from a female donor in good health, enrolled as a control in a pregnancy study. Sequenced material: peripheral blood, taken in the first trimester of pregnancy. V gene TRBV9 combines with J gene TRBJ2-7; D perhaps matches TRBD1 (6 bases). CDR3 region: CASSADRTVFTSYEQYF. The CDR3 DNA reads as TGTGCCAGCAGCGCCGACAGGACCGTATTTACCTCCTACGAGCAGTACTTC.